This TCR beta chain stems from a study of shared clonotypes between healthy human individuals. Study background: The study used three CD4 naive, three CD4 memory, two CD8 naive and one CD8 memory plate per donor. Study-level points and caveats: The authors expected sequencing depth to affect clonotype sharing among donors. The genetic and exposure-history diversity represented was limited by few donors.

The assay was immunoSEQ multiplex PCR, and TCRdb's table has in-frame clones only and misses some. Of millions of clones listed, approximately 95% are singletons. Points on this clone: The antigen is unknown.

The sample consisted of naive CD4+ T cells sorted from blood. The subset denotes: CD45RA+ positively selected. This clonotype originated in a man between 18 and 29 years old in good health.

The CDR3 loop reads CASRLGGESYNEQFF. The CDR3 nucleotides read TGTGCCAGTCGTCTCGGGGGGGAATCCTACAATGAGCAGTTCTTC. The V gene is TRBV19, the J gene TRBJ2-1; 8 bases align to TRBD2. The V and J ends lost 8 bases and 1 base, in that order; junction bases with no gene match: 7. The CDR3 covers 15 residues. Germline loops: CDR1 LNHDA, CDR2 SQIVND (reference sequence). Full variable domain (missing parts from reference TRBV19 and TRBJ2-1): DGGITQSPKYLFRKEGQNVTLSCEQNLNHDAMYWYRQDPGQGLRLIYYSQIVNDFQKGDIAEGYSVSREKKESFPLTVTSAQKNPTAFYLCASRLGGESYNEQFFGPGTRLTVL.